This T cell receptor beta chain was identified during a study of cytomegalovirus exposure and HLA in healthy donors. General observations from the study: The investigators catalogued 164 TCR beta chains as cytomegalovirus-associated. A few chains linked to CMV were shown in vitro to be specific for CMV antigens.

Notes on this clone: Its antigen is unidentified.

Researchers ran the PCR with 60 Vbeta and 13 Jbeta primers. TCRdb's table, derived via immunoSEQ multiplex PCR, lists solely in-frame clones and lacks some. The sample has approximately 190,000 clones, about 12% seen once. The CDR3 has 14 amino acids. V dropped 4 bases and J dropped 6 bases, with 13 bases sitting between them. Germline CDR1 SQVTM, CDR2 ANQGSEA. Sequencing was done on a sample of PBMCs. The genes are TRBV29-1 and TRBJ1-6, with D uncertain. This clonotype was sampled from a man aged 50 to 60 in good health and CMV-seropositive. Here the CDR3 reads CSVAEGQVNSPLHF. In DNA, the CDR3 is TGCAGCGTTGCCGAGGGCCAGGTTAATTCACCCCTCCACTTT.